What follows describes a single T cell receptor (beta chain). A read error may account for a junction end that differs from germline. The source of the sample is a study of blood T cell repertoires in COVID-19. Across the study: COVID-19 samples collected from the United States, Italy and Spain covered acute and convalescent phases. PBMCs, B-cell-depleted T cells, or T cells provided the cDNA or gDNA that made up the material.

The germline V gene encodes CDR1 SGHTS and CDR2 YDEGEE. This CDR3 contains 13 residues. Per the original methods: How many nucleated cells were present was estimated from reference gene primer amplification. Profiled with immunoSEQ multiplex PCR; TCRdb holds only in-frame clones, not every one. V, J and clone size are those of that table, while D and trimming were read from the DNA. The sample includes around 270,000 clones, about 89% seen only once; the top ten take around 4.4%. Sequenced input: peripheral blood. This clonotype was sampled from a man aged 40-49 years with acute or convalescent COVID-19. This chain uses TRBV5-8 with TRBJ1-4, with D possibly matching TRBD1 (6 bases). The CDR3 coding sequence is TGTGCCAGCAGCCCCGGACAGAATGGAAAACTGTTTTTT. Its protein is CASSPGQNGKLFF.